This TCR beta chain was recorded in a study of technical replicates of blood from a handful of donors. Deletions cut 1 base from V and 6 bases from J, with 7 bases between. CDR1 is SNHLY, CDR2 FYNNEI, per germline. The CDR3 covers 12 residues. TCRdb keeps only in-frame clones here, not all; method: immunoSEQ multiplex PCR. Of about 66,000 clones detected, 70% to 90% appear once; the ten largest clones hold under 6%. The sample was PBMCs. The genes are TRBV2 and TRBJ2-7; D is perhaps TRBD1 (6 bases). The TCR originated in a human donor in good health. Some clones in this sample may be carry-over from other donors' samples. The CDR3 sequence is CASSEDRVEQYF. CDR3 sequence (DNA): TGTGCCAGCAGTGAAGACAGGGTCGAGCAGTACTTC. Full variable domain (remainder filled in from reference TRBV2 and TRBJ2-7): EPEVTQTPSHQVTQMGQEVILRCVPISNHLYFYWYRQILGQKVEFLVSFYNNEISEKSEIFDDQFSVERPDGSNFTLKIRSTKLEDSAMYFCASSEDRVEQYFGPGTRLTVT.